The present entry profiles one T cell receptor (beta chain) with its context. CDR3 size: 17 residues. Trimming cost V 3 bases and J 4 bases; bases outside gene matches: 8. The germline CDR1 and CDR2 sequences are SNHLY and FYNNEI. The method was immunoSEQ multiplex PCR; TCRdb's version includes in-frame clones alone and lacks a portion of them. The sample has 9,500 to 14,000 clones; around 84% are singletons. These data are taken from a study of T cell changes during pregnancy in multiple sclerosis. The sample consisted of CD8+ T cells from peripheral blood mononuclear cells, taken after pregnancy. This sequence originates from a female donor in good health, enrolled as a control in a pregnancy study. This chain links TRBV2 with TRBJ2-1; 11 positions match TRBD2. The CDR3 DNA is TGTGCCAGCAGTGACAGGCTAGCGGGAGGACCTTACAATGAGCAGTTCTTC. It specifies CASSDRLAGGPYNEQFF. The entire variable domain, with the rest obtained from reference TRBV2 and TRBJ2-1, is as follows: EPEVTQTPSHQVTQMGQEVILRCVPISNHLYFYWYRQILGQKVEFLVSFYNNEISEKSEIFDDQFSVERPDGSNFTLKIRSTKLEDSAMYFCASSDRLAGGPYNEQFFGPGTRLTVL.